This entry is about one TCR beta chain. Its antigen remains unidentified. This record comes from a study of shared clonotypes between healthy human individuals. Findings and limits, study-wide: A few donors held approximately 4.6% of naive CD4 clonotypes in common.

All donors were Caucasian adults living in Nashville, Tennessee. Only in-frame clones appear in the TCRdb table, and some are missing; sequencing was by immunoSEQ multiplex PCR. The repertoire includes roughly 640,000 clones, around 97% of them detected once, and around 0.058% sits in the top ten. Germline V gene data show CDR1 as SNHLY and CDR2 as FYNNEI. The V end lost 4 bases, the J end lost 8 bases, and 14 bases lay between the germline ends. CDR3 size: 14 residues. The receptor was isolated from a woman aged 30 to 39 in good health. The sample taken for sequencing was naive CD4+ T cells sorted from blood. Subset in this sample: CD45RA+ positively selected. The chain joins TRBV2 to TRBJ2-2; D tentatively reads TRBD1 or TRBD2 (5 bases each). The chain's CDR3 is CASSGDGIPGELFF. CDR3 bases: TGTGCCAGCAGTGGGGACGGAATTCCTGGGGAGCTGTTTTTT.